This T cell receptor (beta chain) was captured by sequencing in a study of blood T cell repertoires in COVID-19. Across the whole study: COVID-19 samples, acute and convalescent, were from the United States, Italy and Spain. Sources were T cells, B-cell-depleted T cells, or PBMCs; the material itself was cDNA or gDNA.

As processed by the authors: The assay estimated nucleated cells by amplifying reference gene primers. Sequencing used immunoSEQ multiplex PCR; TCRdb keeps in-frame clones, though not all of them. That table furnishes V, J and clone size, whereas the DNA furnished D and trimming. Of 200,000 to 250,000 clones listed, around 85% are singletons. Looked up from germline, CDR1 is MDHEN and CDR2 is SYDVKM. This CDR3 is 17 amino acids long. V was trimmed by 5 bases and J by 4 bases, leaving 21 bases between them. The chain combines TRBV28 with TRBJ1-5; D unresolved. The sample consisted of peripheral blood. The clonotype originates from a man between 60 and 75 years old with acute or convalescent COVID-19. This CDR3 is CASSLGVTTVPNQPQHF. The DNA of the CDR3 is TGTGCCAGCAGTCTCGGGGTGACCACAGTTCCTAATCAGCCCCAGCATTTT. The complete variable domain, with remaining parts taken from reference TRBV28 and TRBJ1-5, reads DVKVTQSSRYLVKRTGEKVFLECVQDMDHENMFWYRQDPGLGLRLIYFSYDVKMKEKGDIPEGYSVSREKKERFSLILESASTNQTSMYLCASSLGVTTVPNQPQHFGDGTRLSIL.